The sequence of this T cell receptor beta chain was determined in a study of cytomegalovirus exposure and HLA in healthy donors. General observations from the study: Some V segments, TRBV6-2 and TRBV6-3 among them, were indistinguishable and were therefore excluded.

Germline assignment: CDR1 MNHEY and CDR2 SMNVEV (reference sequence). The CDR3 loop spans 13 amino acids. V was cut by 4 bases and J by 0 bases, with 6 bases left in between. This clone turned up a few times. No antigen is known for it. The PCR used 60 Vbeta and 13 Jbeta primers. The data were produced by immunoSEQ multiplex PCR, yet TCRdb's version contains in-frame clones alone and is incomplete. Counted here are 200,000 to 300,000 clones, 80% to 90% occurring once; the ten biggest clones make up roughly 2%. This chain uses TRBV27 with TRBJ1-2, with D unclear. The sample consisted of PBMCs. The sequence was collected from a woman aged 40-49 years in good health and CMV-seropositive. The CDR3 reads CASSSQANYGYTF. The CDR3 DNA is TGTGCCAGCAGTTCGCAGGCTAACTATGGCTACACCTTC.